This T cell receptor (beta chain) was observed in a study of OX40 agonist ivuxolimab in advanced cancers. Study details: Cancers in dose escalation were hepatocellular, melanoma, renal cell and head and neck.

Assay: immunoSEQ multiplex PCR; the TCRdb copy retains only in-frame clones and omits some. Of about 63,000 clones in the sample, approximately 92% were seen once. Study results and caveats: Expanded clones were, on average, more numerous among CD8+ T cells than CD4+.

Any history of autoimmune disease or systemic immunosuppression disqualified patients. The CDR3 has 13 amino acids. V lost 2 bases and J lost 3, with 7 bases in between. Germline V gives CDR1 SGHDN, CDR2 FVKESK. On this clone: The antigen is not known.

Here the sequenced sample was CD4+ or CD8+ T cells sorted from blood, taken in a trial of the OX40 agonist ivuxolimab. This receptor was taken from an adult with an advanced solid tumor such as melanoma, head and neck, liver or kidney cancer. The V gene is TRBV14, the J gene TRBJ1-1; D remains ambiguous. CDR3 sequence (DNA): TGTGCCAGCAGCCAATCCGGGGACACTGAAGCTTTCTTT. Translated: CASSQSGDTEAFF.